Listed below are T cell receptor beta chains from one sample, sequenced in a study of siplizumab effects on memory and regulatory T cells. The protocol was immunoSEQ multiplex PCR, while the TCRdb copy is restricted to in-frame clones and leaves out a portion. The sample holds approximately 110,000 clones; just over 90% are singletons and the top ten take 0.25% to 0.35%. Sequenced material: CD4+ T cells sorted from blood. These receptors originate from a human donor in good health. The CDR3 runs from the conserved cysteine through the conserved F or W. Each record gives: V gene, J gene, D gene, CDR3 protein. A D gene is named only where the DNA matches it firmly.

>TRBV2|TRBJ2-7|.
CASNQNGITYEQYF
>TRBV27|TRBJ2-7|.
CASSRSGVSSYEQYF
>TRBV6-5|TRBJ2-7|TRBD2
CASSFLASGNGEQYF
>TRBV14|TRBJ2-1|.
CASSQVHEQFF
>TRBV7-9|TRBJ1-2|.
CASSIGLGYTF
>TRBV19|TRBJ2-7|.
CASSPQRNSLYYEQYF
>TRBV5-1|TRBJ1-4|.
CASSLGGRKDEKLFF
>TRBV19|TRBJ2-3|TRBD2
CASGGGPTDTQYF
>TRBV27|TRBJ2-2|.
CASSLNTGELFF
>TRBV15|TRBJ1-3|.
CATSRASGTGNTIYF
>TRBV7-3|TRBJ1-2|TRBD1
CASSPTGDHGYTF
>TRBV5-4|TRBJ2-1|.
CASSLDPGPLNEQFF
>TRBV6-4|TRBJ2-3|TRBD2
CASSDSAGGSDTQYF
>TRBV4-2|TRBJ1-4|.
CASSQGSFATNEKLFF
>TRBV14|TRBJ2-7|TRBD2
CASSQIRPFSTSGDYEQYF
>TRBV30|TRBJ2-5|TRBD1
CAWSRGGTVQETQYF
>TRBV4-1|TRBJ1-2|.
CASSHPRGGDKANYGYTF
>TRBV10-3|TRBJ1-5|.
CATGTRGGADNQPQHF
>TRBV5-1|TRBJ2-3|TRBD1
CASSLTGGWDTQYF
>TRBV7-2|TRBJ2-1|.
CASSLVWGDEQFF
>TRBV9|TRBJ2-1|TRBD2
CASSGLAGGYNEQFF
>TRBV15|TRBJ2-7|.
CATSRGISYEQYF
>TRBV29-1|TRBJ2-5|TRBD1
CSVLTGFQETQYF
>TRBV19|TRBJ1-6|TRBD1
CASTFSGGQSPLHF
>TRBV4-1|TRBJ2-5|TRBD1
CASSQTGGGQETQYF
>TRBV11-3|TRBJ1-5|TRBD1
CASSLRTGGLGQPQHF
>TRBV5-1|TRBJ2-1|.
CASSPRGLDNEQFF
>TRBV9|TRBJ2-2|.
CASSATRGLAYTGELFF
>TRBV28|TRBJ2-6|.
CATSSGANVLTF
>TRBV5-1|TRBJ2-5|TRBD2
CASSLAVGRGQETQYF
>TRBV4-2|TRBJ1-2|TRBD1
CASSQTRGPGGNYGYTF
>TRBV7-6|TRBJ2-1|.
CASSLFSASSYNEQFF
>TRBV5-1|TRBJ2-3|TRBD1
CASRGGQGLTDTQYF
>TRBV5-6|TRBJ2-3|.
CASSWRDTQYF
>TRBV29-1|TRBJ1-2|.
CSVGGSNYGYTF
>TRBV2|TRBJ1-5|.
CASSQQTSNQPQHF
>TRBV7-2|TRBJ2-5|.
CASSLVGGTETQYF
>TRBV5-4|TRBJ2-1|TRBD2
CASSPHGGVGTGSEQFF
>TRBV7-2|TRBJ2-7|.
CASSPDGAGAYEQYF
>TRBV2|TRBJ1-1|.
CASQREGRVNTEAFF
>TRBV7-9|TRBJ2-7|.
CASSLPSSYEQYF
>TRBV6-1|TRBJ2-7|TRBD2
CASRAGGGYEQYF
>TRBV19|TRBJ2-2|TRBD1
CASRITGGTGELFF
>TRBV19|.|TRBD2
CASRTSGGYEQYF
>TRBV11-3|TRBJ1-2|.
CASSSGGGSGYGYTF
>TRBV15|TRBJ2-1|.
CATGYNEQFF
>TRBV29-1|TRBJ1-5|.
CSVRLGSNQPQHF
>TRBV30|TRBJ1-2|TRBD1
CAWAGGGGYTF
>TRBV2|TRBJ2-7|.
CASTPLVASAEQYF
>TRBV19|TRBJ1-2|.
CASIQPGLADGYTF
>TRBV9|TRBJ2-1|TRBD1
CASSGGTGVLNEQFF
>TRBV9|TRBJ1-6|.
CASSVRPGQPPNSPLHF
>TRBV6-5|TRBJ2-1|.
CASSIAGSSYNEQFF